The 24 T cell receptor beta chains in this list originate from one sample, sequenced in a study of lymphopenia after photon versus proton radiotherapy. Data came from immunoSEQ multiplex PCR; TCRdb stores just in-frame clones and leaves some out. The data hold more than 25,000 clones, with roughly 87% observed a single time. The specimen comprised peripheral blood, sampled from a patient treated with photon-based radiotherapy. These receptors came from a woman aged 45-59 years with pancreatic cancer.

This chain connects TRBV28 to TRBJ1-1, with D perhaps matching TRBD1 (5 bases). CDR3 length: 14 amino acids. In germline, CDR1 is MDHEN, CDR2 SYDVKM. V lost 5 bases, J lost 8 bases, and 18 bases lay in between. CDR3 in DNA: TGTGCCAGCAGTCCTGGGACGGCAACCATCGAAGCTTTCTTT. Amino acid sequence: CASSPGTATIEAFF.

The chain uses TRBV5-1 and TRBJ1-4; a weak D match, TRBD1 (6 bases). Germline CDR1 SGHRS, CDR2 YFSETQ. This CDR3 is built from 14 residues. Trimming left V 3 bases short and J 4 bases short, with 10 bases between. The CDR3: CASSYSGDNEKLFF. The CDR3 DNA is TGCGCCAGCAGCTACTCAGGGGATAATGAAAAACTGTTTTTT.

This clone was seen a single time. The chain joins TRBV5-1 to TRBJ2-5, with a possible D match to TRBD1 (6 bases). V shed 4 bases and J shed 1 base, with 14 bases lying between them. The germline gives CDR1 SGHRS, CDR2 YFSETQ. This CDR3 comprises 15 residues. The CDR3 DNA reads as TGCGCCAGCAGCCCAGGGACACTTATCCAAGAGACCCAGTACTTC. This translates into CASSPGTLIQETQYF.

CDR3 loop: CASSFRDLDIQYF. As DNA, the CDR3 is TGTGCCAGCAGTTTCAGGGACCTGGACATTCAGTACTTC. The genes are TRBV27 and TRBJ2-4; D tentatively fits TRBD1 or TRBD2 (5 bases each). Trimming took off 3 bases at V and 8 bases at J, with 11 bases between the two ends. The CDR3 length is 13 residues. CDR1 is MNHEY and CDR2 is SMNVEV in the germline V gene (reference sequence).

The V call is TRBV7-2, the J call TRBJ2-5; D remains ambiguous. Germline CDR1 reads SGHTA; CDR2 reads FQGNSA. Trimming left V 1 base short and J 1 base short, with 7 bases between. The CDR3 consists of 14 residues. CDR3 DNA sequence: TGTGCCAGCAGCTTAGGGCGGAGCCAAGAGACCCAGTACTTC. Translation gives CASSLGRSQETQYF.

The chain combines TRBV18 with TRBJ2-7, with 10 nucleotides matching TRBD2. With 4 bases clipped from V and 0 bases from J, the junction kept 18 bases outside the gene matches. The CDR3 spans 20 residues. The V gene's germline CDR1 is KGHSH and CDR2 LQKENI. Here the CDR3 reads CASSLSLAGGSLPSSYEQYF. CDR3 DNA sequence: TGTGCCAGCTCACTGAGTTTAGCGGGGGGTTCCCTTCCTAGCTCCTACGAGCAGTACTTC.

The chain joins TRBV9 to TRBJ1-3, with TRBD1 matching 9 bases. V trimming: 0 bases; J trimming: 4 bases; junction bases outside the gene matches: 2. Per the germline V gene, CDR1 is SGDLS and CDR2 is YYNGEE. The CDR3 covers 15 residues. In DNA, the CDR3 is TGTGCCAGCAGCGTAGGACAGGGGGTAGGAAACACCATATATTTT. Translation: CASSVGQGVGNTIYF.

This clone appeared a few times. The chain combines TRBV19 with TRBJ2-7, with a tentative D call TRBD2 (5 bases). With 0 bases removed from V and 6 bases from J, the gap between germline ends came to 15 bases. In germline, CDR1 is LNHDA, CDR2 SQIVND (reference sequence). The CDR3 totals 15 residues. The CDR3 DNA reads as TGTGCCAGTAGTATAGACGGCGGAGGCGCCTCCGAGCAGTACTTC. Amino acids: CASSIDGGGASEQYF.

V usage is TRBV12-2 and J usage is TRBJ2-3. TRBV12-2 represents a pseudogene. CDR3 length equals 18 residues. CDR3 sequence reads: CASRLEGASGGCTDTQYF. Here the CDR3 DNA reads TGTGCAAGTCGCTTAGAGGGGGCTAGCGGAGGTTGCACAGATACGCAGTATTTT.

The rearrangement links TRBV27 to TRBJ1-2; 7 nucleotides agree with TRBD1. CDR1 MNHEY and CDR2 SMNVEV come from the germline V gene (reference sequence). After removal of 9 bases from V and 7 bases from J, the junction contained 5 bases not matched to a gene. The CDR3 runs 11 residues. For the CDR3, the DNA is TGTGCCAGAGGGGGCTCGGGTGGCTACACCTTC. Residues: CARGGSGGYTF.

This clone occurred a few times. The rearrangement links TRBV2 to TRBJ2-2; 7 nucleotides agree with TRBD1. V was pared by 6 bases and J by 3 bases, with 4 bases of the junction left unmatched. CDR1 is SNHLY and CDR2 is FYNNEI in the germline V gene. The CDR3 loop spans 14 amino acids. Here the CDR3 DNA reads TGTGCCAGCAGGATACAGGGGCACACCGGGGAGCTGTTTTTT. It is translated as CASRIQGHTGELFF. Looking up the rest from reference TRBV2 and TRBJ2-2 gives the full variable domain: EPEVTQTPSHQVTQMGQEVILRCVPISNHLYFYWYRQILGQKVEFLVSFYNNEISEKSEIFDDQFSVERPDGSNFTLKIRSTKLEDSAMYFCASRIQGHTGELFFGEGSRLTVL.

This clone showed up just a few times. The chain employs TRBV5-4 and TRBJ1-2; TRBD1 is a possible D gene (6 bases). From germline, CDR1 is SGHNT and CDR2 YYREEE (reference sequence). The ends were cut back, 0 bases at V and 6 bases at J, with 9 bases in the middle. The CDR3 is made up of 13 amino acids. The DNA for the CDR3 is TGTGCCAGCAGCTTGGTGGACAGCGATGGCTACACCTTC. This translates into CASSLVDSDGYTF.

The genes are TRBV28 and TRBJ2-1; perhaps TRBD2 as D (5 bases). The CDR3 has 17 amino acids. Trimming stripped 5 bases from V and 5 bases from J, with 22 bases between. From germline, CDR1 is MDHEN and CDR2 SYDVKM. The CDR3 sequence is CASSPLPGSGLNNEQFF. CDR3 DNA sequence: TGTGCCAGCAGTCCTCTCCCGGGGTCCGGTTTAAACAATGAGCAGTTCTTC.

The V call is TRBV2, the J call TRBJ2-7, with TRBD1 matching 7 bases. V lost 6 bases to trimming and J lost 1 base; unmatched junction nucleotides: 9. This CDR3 comprises 15 residues. From germline, CDR1 is SNHLY and CDR2 FYNNEI. The CDR3 DNA sequence: TGTGCCAGCAGCGCAATCCGGGACAGATCCTACGAGCAGTACTTC. Its protein is CASSAIRDRSYEQYF.

The chain is built from TRBV6-1 and TRBJ2-4, with D possibly being TRBD2 (6 bases). The V gene lost 4 bases and the J gene lost 1 base, with 8 bases spanning the gap. The germline CDR1 and CDR2 sequences are MNHNS and SASEGT. This CDR3 is built from 14 residues. The CDR3 bases are TGTGCCAGCAGTGCGGGGAGGGCCAAAAACATTCAGTACTTC. This translates into CASSAGRAKNIQYF.

V and J are TRBV9 and TRBJ2-2; TRBD2 aligns across 8 bases. Germline V gives CDR1 SGDLS, CDR2 YYNGEE. V gave up 6 bases and J gave up 0 bases; unmatched junction bases: 7. The CDR3 has 16 residues. The DNA of the CDR3 is TGTGCCAGCACGAGAAAGCGGGAGACGAACACCGGGGAGCTGTTTTTT. It specifies CASTRKRETNTGELFF.

The V call is TRBV28, the J call TRBJ1-2; TRBD1 is a possible D gene (6 bases). V lost 6 bases and J lost 4, with 12 bases in between. The V gene's germline CDR1 is MDHEN and CDR2 SYDVKM. This CDR3 region has 13 residues. CDR3 nucleotides: TGTGCCAGCAGACTAGGACAGCCCTATGGCTACACCTTC. Residues: CASRLGQPYGYTF.

This sequence joins TRBV6-5 and TRBJ1-4; maybe TRBD1 (5 bases). Trimming took off 2 bases at V and 6 bases at J, with 13 bases between the two ends. Germline CDR1 is MNHEY and CDR2 is SVGAGI. The CDR3 runs to 15 residues. The CDR3, as DNA: TGTGCCAGCAGTTACGCCTCAGGGTCCTATGAAAAACTGTTTTTT. This codes for CASSYASGSYEKLFF.

The chain links TRBV6-1 to TRBJ2-2, with 8 bases matching TRBD1. The CDR3 covers 15 residues. With 1 base clipped from V and 6 bases from J, the junction kept 4 bases outside the gene matches. CDR1 is MNHNS and CDR2 is SASEGT in the germline V gene. The CDR3 sequence is CASSEGRGPSGELFF. In DNA, the CDR3 is TGTGCCAGCAGTGAAGGCAGGGGGCCGTCCGGGGAGCTGTTTTTT.

This clone has only one observation. V gene TRBV5-1 combines with J gene TRBJ2-5; 7 bases align to TRBD2. The V and J ends lost 7 bases and 1 base, in that order; junction bases with no gene match: 4. CDR1 and CDR2 from the germline V gene are SGHRS and YFSETQ. The CDR3 length is 13 residues. The CDR3 is CASRGDSQETQYF. For the CDR3, the DNA is TGCGCCAGCCGGGGGGACTCCCAAGAGACCCAGTACTTC.

CDR3 nucleotides: TGCGCCAGCAGCCAAGATAGTGGCAGGTCTTCGATTCAGTACTTC. Protein sequence: CASSQDSGRSSIQYF. The chain carries TRBV4-3 and TRBJ2-4; D unclear. Trimming removed 0 bases from V and 10 bases from J, with 16 bases in between. The V gene's germline CDR1 is LGHNA and CDR2 YSLEER. This CDR3 has 15 residues.

Here the CDR3 reads CASSLETGRQETQYF. The CDR3 region has the DNA TGTGCCAGCAGCTTGGAAACAGGGCGCCAAGAGACCCAGTACTTC. The V call is TRBV5-6, the J call TRBJ2-5, with TRBD1 as a possible D gene (6 bases). CDR1 is SGHDT and CDR2 is YYEEEE in the germline V gene. This CDR3 comprises 15 residues. Trimming shortened V by 0 bases and J by 1 base, and 10 bases separated the two germline ends.

Notes on this clone: Germline is not matched at one junction end, which may reflect a read error. V usage is TRBV15 and J usage is TRBJ2-2; the D is unclear. The CDR3 covers 12 residues. Germline lookup yields CDR1 LNHNV and CDR2 YYDKDF (reference sequence). The CDR3 DNA is TGTGCCGCCAGCCCTAAAGCCGGGGAGCTGTTTTTT. Translated: CAASPKAGELFF.

V and J are TRBV5-6 and TRBJ2-3; 7 positions match TRBD1. The trim removed 0 bases at V and 0 bases at J, leaving 4 bases unmatched. The CDR3 contains 16 residues. CDR1 is SGHDT, CDR2 YYEEEE, per germline. The CDR3 region has the DNA TGTGCCAGCAGCTTGGTTCCGGGACAGAGCACAGATACGCAGTATTTT. Translating it yields CASSLVPGQSTDTQYF.